This note documents a single T cell receptor (beta chain) sequence. Its antigen is not yet known. There are no base qualities to consult, and no much larger clone falls within one base. From a lookup of the germline V gene, CDR1 and CDR2 are MNHNS and SASEGT. From its cysteine to its phenylalanine, the CDR3 spans 15 amino acids. Only CDR3 DNA remains: 45 bases, in frame from the first base. V is reduced by 7 bases and J by 2 bases, leaving a spacing of 18 bases between them. The library was prepared using the immunoSEQ multiplex PCR assay. The multiplex PCR relied on a mix of 60 forward primers for TCR Vbeta segments and 13 reverse primers for TCR Jbeta segments. The CDR3 region of rearranged TCR beta genes was amplified from genomic DNA by a multiplex PCR assay. The amplified TCR beta libraries were sequenced on the Illumina HiSeq System as 87-base-pair reads. The study's own analysis went as follows. A later analysis counted some 80 million unique TCR beta chains across the 666 repertoires, and around 12 million of these chains were shared by at least two donors. Raw reads were error-corrected and collapsed into unique sequences with a nearest-neighbor algorithm that merged closely related sequences to remove PCR and sequencing errors. Alignment of CDR3 sequences to IMGT reference sequences was used to assign V, D and J gene segments. Each retained sequence needed at least a six-nucleotide match to both a V gene segment and a J gene segment. Rearrangements were classified as productive when the CDR3 lacked stop codons and remained in frame with V and J, and all other rearrangements were classified as non-productive. Following IMGT convention, CDR3 was defined as the stretch from the second conserved V-encoded cysteine to the conserved J-encoded phenylalanine. In an earlier analysis of approximately 500 of the donors, sequences lacking an unambiguous match to a single V gene segment were excluded. In an earlier analysis of roughly 500 of the donors, V segments were called functional above 56.7% productive rearrangements and were called segregating when the between-donor standard deviation exceeded 5%. A statistical classification framework was built to diagnose cytomegalovirus status from the catalog of TCR beta chain sequences. In a later analysis, V and J genes were assigned by comparing TCR nucleotide sequences against IMGT/GENE-DB human TR gene sequences. A later analysis assigned CDR3 sequences and most-parsimonious VDJ recombination scenarios with the TCRdist pipeline. In a later analysis, each TCR beta chain was defined by its CDR3 amino acid sequence together with its V-gene family, and reads lacking a unique V-gene family were excluded. As a way to deal with suspected cross-contamination and a sequencing artifact, a later analysis dropped more than 500 nucleotide sequences that were highly shared and had low generation probability. For each public chain, a later analysis derived a clonal expansion index from normalized ranks of inferred template counts within each repertoire. A later analysis computed generation probabilities with a VDJ recombination model fitted to out-of-frame rearrangements, and checked the results against IGoR. Hypergeometric tests were used in a later analysis to score TCR-TCR, TCR-HLA and TCR-CMV co-occurrence, with a repertoire-size bias correction applied to the TCR pairs. A later analysis estimated false discovery rates by permuting HLA or CMV assignments 20 times. In a later analysis, co-occurring TCRs were grouped using DBSCAN, with TCRdist sequence similarity added in when clustering inside HLA-allele-positive subsets. Co-occurrence clustering excluded repertoires with fewer than 30,000 or more than 120,000 public chains, plus five with anomalous nucleotide sharing. What TCRdb holds here is the immuneACCESS table cut down to in-frame rearrangements. Part of the clones is not present; checked against another copy, under half of the missing clones reflect an unresolved V gene, and the others are unexplained. V, J and clone size are those of that table, while D and trimming were read from the DNA. Here the sample has 150,000 to 200,000 clones; 85% occur a single time. Of the sample, more than 2% falls within the top ten clones.

In total, fewer than 750 healthy bone marrow donors made up the cohort. At the time of sampling, all cohort members were nominally healthy, though unrecorded immune exposures were likely present. The donor was CMV seropositive and belonged to the group of 250 to 300 seropositive cohort members. Each donor provided a peripheral blood sample, and peripheral blood mononuclear cells were used for TCR beta sequencing. The Qiagen DNeasy Blood Extraction Kit was used to extract genomic DNA from the blood cell samples. This record belongs to a study of cytomegalovirus exposure and HLA in healthy donors (dated by TCRdb to about 2017). For context, the study as a whole: An earlier analysis of under 600 of the donors reported approximately 270 Gb of sequence data and 100 million to 140 million unique TCR beta sequences from 190 million or so T cells. An early release that covered 640 HLA-typed donors contained approximately 300 gigabases of sequencing data and some 87 million unique TCR sequences. Of the 300 to 500 genotyped donors, 65% to 90% were placed in the genetic ancestry cluster associated with self-reported Caucasian donors. The study aimed to test whether signatures of past pathogen exposure could be identified by cataloging public T cell receptors. The study used immunosequencing to profile the T cell repertoires of hundreds of subjects and linked those repertoires to cytomegalovirus serostatus. In addition to the first cohort of 666 subjects, a separate validation cohort of 130 or so different subjects was used. High-throughput TCR immunosequencing, statistical association of individual TCRs with disease status, and machine learning were combined to predict cytomegalovirus infection status. A later analysis re-examined previously published TCR beta repertoires from 500 to 700 donors and added high-resolution HLA genotyping to investigate patterns of TCR occurrence. The later analysis used no new phenotypic data to find candidate immune exposures, relying instead on TCR beta sequences and their occurrence across donors. An earlier analysis of 587 of the donors used high-throughput TCR beta sequencing to judge whether each TCR beta V gene segment behaved as functional or pseudogenic. Alongside the repertoire data, information on donor age, sex, ethnicity and CMV serostatus was compiled. Genome-wide SNP genotypes for about 60% of the roughly 700 donors were used in a later genetic analysis, which treated that subset as a discovery cohort. Every discovery cohort repertoire had been produced on one sequencing platform. Both class I and class II loci were covered by HLA typing, at four-digit resolution. Typing coverage varied by locus: roughly 629-630 donors for A, B, C, DRB1 and DQB1; under 550 for DQA1; 606 for DPA1; approximately 490 for DPB1. Because of strong linkage in the cohort, roughly five DR-DQ haplotypes were treated as single units for association and clustering. Across 300 to 500 genotyped donors of the cohort, an average of approximately 240,000 unique TCR beta nucleotide sequences per donor were sequenced, and 15% to 20% of those sequences were non-productive. Beyond this particular receptor, the publication reports: The classifier was reported to diagnose cytomegalovirus status with high specificity and sensitivity in both the original cohort and the validation cohort. In a later analysis, several top co-occurrence clusters were reported to appear linked to parvovirus B19, influenza, CMV and Epstein-Barr virus. Roughly uniform sequencing depth across donors was assumed in presence/absence analyses, although this assumption may not hold. Compared with the roughly 700-donor mean, donors in an Asian-associated ancestry cluster had fewer N-insertions in productive TCRs, according to a later genetic analysis. In vitro tests confirmed that a few of the cytomegalovirus-associated TCR beta chains recognize cytomegalovirus antigens. When HLA alleles, especially DR and DQ, strongly co-occurred, TCR associations were difficult to assign to individual alleles. According to a later analysis, TCR association rates differed among HLA loci, with DRB1 alleles showing the most associated TCRs and HLA-C alleles showing the fewest. Some IMGT-functional V segments, including TRBV6-2 and TRBV6-3, could not be told apart with the 87-base-pair reads, so those segments were excluded. V-gene and J-gene trimming of TCR beta chains was associated with a missense DCLRE1C variant in a later genetic analysis, and the association was replicated in an independent cohort. In a later analysis, most CMV-associated TCR beta chains were found to appear HLA-restricted, with HLA associations seemingly driven largely by CMV exposure. An earlier analysis of 450 to 750 of the donors showed that most TCR beta V segments appeared in productive rearrangements either about 87% or about 30% of the time, which broadly matched IMGT annotations. Across donors, most TCR sequences were observed very rarely, whereas some public TCRs were present in many individuals. A later analysis found that HLA-associated TCR beta chains were more clonally expanded and had lower generation probabilities than equally common non-associated chains. Because counts were too low, more than 15 rarely observed V segments, including chromosome 9 orphons, were excluded from the earlier analysis of several hundred of the donors. For the cohort, immune exposure information was limited to CMV serostatus. Because HLA typing was missing for some donors at each locus, association tests included only the typed subset. The study listed 150 to 200 TCR beta chains as associated with cytomegalovirus. A cluster of highly shared sequence variants was judged likely to be a technical artifact of the sequencing pipeline. The cohort was sequenced for TCR beta chains only, and without alpha or paired-chain data the features that could be detected were limited. A further reported finding was that TCR beta sequences accurately predicted the HLA-A and HLA-B alleles for most subjects in the first cohort. Correlated functional status among segregating V segments might reflect linkage disequilibrium, but an unknown experimental factor could not be ruled out. It was suggested by the authors that the approach could potentially be generalized to other disease states and immunological phenotypes. Specific HLA alleles were associated with over 15,000 TCR beta sequences at a false discovery rate of 0.05 in a later analysis.

The origin of this receptor is a man younger than 35 in good health and CMV-seropositive. The sequenced material came from PBMCs. The rearrangement combines TRBV6-1 with TRBJ2-7, with a tentative D gene TRBD1 over 5 matching bases. The DNA reads as follows: TGTGCCAGCACTTCCTTAGACAGTGGGGCCTACGAGCAGTACTTC. Protein translation: CASTSLDSGAYEQYF.